A selection of T cell receptor beta chains follows, all from one sample in a study of T cell clonotyping in hematopoietic cell transplantation. Only in-frame clones appear in the TCRdb table, and some are missing; sequencing was by immunoSEQ multiplex PCR. The data contain more than 40,000 clones, roughly 96% of them singletons. Sequenced: peripheral blood mononuclear cells. Receptors originate from a man aged 30-40 years in good health. Some clones in this sample may be carry-over from other donors' samples. The CDR3 runs from the conserved cysteine through the conserved F or W. A D gene is named only where the DNA matches it firmly. Not all rows give a size; the values are once, few, many and, for expanded clones, a class.

v_call,clone_size,d_call,j_call,cdr3_nt,cdr3_aa
TRBV13,-,TRBD2,TRBJ2-3,TGTGCCAGCAGCCCTTTATCCGGGGGGTGGGGCACAGATACGCAGTATTTT,CASSPLSGGWGTDTQYF
TRBV7-9,-,-,TRBJ1-5,TGTGCCAGCAGCTTTCAGGGAAGGGCCCAGCATTTT,CASSFQGRAQHF
TRBV5-1,-,TRBD1,TRBJ2-4,TGCGCCAGCAGCTTGGCTAGGGACAGAACCAAAAACATTCAGTACTTC,CASSLARDRTKNIQYF
TRBV7-6,once,-,TRBJ1-1,TGTGCCAGCAGCCTCAAGGACGGATTGAACACTGAAGCTTTCTTT,CASSLKDGLNTEAFF
TRBV11-1,-,TRBD1,TRBJ1-2,TGTGCCAGCAGCTTAGAAGGACAGGGTGCCTTTGGCTACACCTTC,CASSLEGQGAFGYTF
TRBV7-2,-,-,TRBJ1-4,TGTGCCAGCAGTTTAGCGGGGGGGCTTGAAAAACTGTTTTTT,CASSLAGGLEKLFF
TRBV9,-,TRBD2,TRBJ2-3,TGTGCCAGCAGCGTGGGGACTAGCGGGGGAGATACGCAGTATTTT,CASSVGTSGGDTQYF
TRBV4-2,-,-,TRBJ2-1,TGTGCCAGCAGCCTCAACTTACTAGGCTCCTACAATGAGCAGTTCTTC,CASSLNLLGSYNEQFF
TRBV5-6,-,-,TRBJ1-2,TGTGCCAGCAGCTCCGACCCGGACTATGGCTACACCTTC,CASSSDPDYGYTF
TRBV19,once,-,TRBJ1-2,TGTGCCAGTAGTATAACTAAGGGGACCTATGGCTACACCTTC,CASSITKGTYGYTF
TRBV7-2,-,-,TRBJ2-5,TGTGCCAGCAGCTTAGTCAGTTCGTCTCGAGGGACCCAGTACTTC,CASSLVSSSRGTQYF
TRBV5-1,-,-,TRBJ1-1,TGCGCCAGCAGCTTGGAGAGTACAGCCGAAGCTTTCTTT,CASSLESTAEAFF
TRBV7-3,-,TRBD1,TRBJ1-6,TGTGCCAGCAGCCCGTCCGGGACAGTAAATTCACCCCTCCACTTT,CASSPSGTVNSPLHF
TRBV11-3,-,-,TRBJ2-2,TGTGCCAGCAGGGAGACCCCCTGGGAGACCGGGGAGCTGTTTTTT,CASRETPWETGELFF
TRBV10-1,-,TRBD1,TRBJ2-3,TGCGCCAGCCCGGACCTCCCAGGGGGAGATACGCAGTATTTT,CASPDLPGGDTQYF
TRBV5-6,-,TRBD1,TRBJ1-2,TGTGCCAGCAGTCGAACAGGGGGACGTGACTACACCTTC,CASSRTGGRDYTF
TRBV7-2,-,-,TRBJ1-2,TGTGCCAGCAGCTTAGAGGACAGAATTAACTATGGCTACACCTTC,CASSLEDRINYGYTF
TRBV19,-,-,TRBJ1-1,TGTGCCAGTAGTAGGGAGGACATCCCGAACACTGAAGCTTTCTTT,CASSREDIPNTEAFF
TRBV11-3,once,TRBD1,TRBJ2-1,TGTGCCAGCAGCGACCGGGACAGGGGGTTCTACAATGAGCAGTTCTTC,CASSDRDRGFYNEQFF
TRBV29-1,-,-,TRBJ2-3,TGCAGCGCTCCTTACCACACAGATACGCAGTATTTT,CSAPYHTDTQYF
TRBV9,-,-,TRBJ1-3,TGTGCCAGCAGCGACACAGGGTCAGGAAACACCATATATTTT,CASSDTGSGNTIYF
TRBV6-1,-,-,TRBJ1-5,TGTGCCAGCAGTGAACGGGACCTGTCCCAGCATTTT,CASSERDLSQHF
TRBV25-1,-,-,TRBJ2-7,TGTGCCAGCAGTGAGTTACGAGGAGCCGAGCAGTACTTC,CASSELRGAEQYF
TRBV4-1,-,TRBD1,TRBJ1-1,TGCGCCAGCAGCCAGTCAACAGGGGACACTGAAGCTTTCTTT,CASSQSTGDTEAFF
TRBV19,once,-,TRBJ1-2,TGTGCCAGTAGCCCAACGGAGGGTTTCTATGGCTACACCTTC,CASSPTEGFYGYTF
TRBV6-5,once,-,TRBJ1-1,TGTGCCGCCGTCGCAGGGAACAGGGCTGAAGCTTTCTTT,CAAVAGNRAEAFF
TRBV29-1,-,-,TRBJ1-1,TGCAGCGTTCTAGTAGGGAACACTGAAGCTTTCTTT,CSVLVGNTEAFF
TRBV6-5,-,TRBD1,TRBJ1-2,TGTGCCAGCAATCCGGGACAGTCGTTCTATGGCTACACCTTC,CASNPGQSFYGYTF
TRBV7-9,-,-,TRBJ1-4,TGTGCCAGCAGCCCAAGCTCCGGGACTAATGAAAAACTGTTTTTT,CASSPSSGTNEKLFF
TRBV11-2,-,-,TRBJ1-1,TGTGCCAGCAGCTTAGGGGGAGGGTATGCGGCTGAAGCTTTCTTT,CASSLGGGYAAEAFF
TRBV6-1,-,-,TRBJ2-3,TGTGCCAGCAGTGAAAGGCTAGGGGTGGATACGCAGTATTTT,CASSERLGVDTQYF
TRBV6-4,-,-,TRBJ2-2,TGTGCCAGCAGCGCGCCAGGGGGGGAGCTGTTTTTT,CASSAPGGELFF
TRBV19,-,-,TRBJ1-2,TGTGCCAGTAGTATACACAGTACCAACTATGGCTACACCTTC,CASSIHSTNYGYTF
TRBV10-2,-,TRBD1,TRBJ1-2,TGCGCCAGCAGCTTACAGGGGGAGGATGGCTACACCTTC,CASSLQGEDGYTF
TRBV10-3,-,TRBD2,TRBJ2-3,TGTGCCATCTCCCACGCGGCTAGCGGGAGTGGAGTAAGCACAGATACGCAGTATTTT,CAISHAASGSGVSTDTQYF
TRBV4-2,-,TRBD1,TRBJ1-5,TGTGCCAGCAGCCAACGACAGGGGAGCAATCAGCCCCAGCATTTT,CASSQRQGSNQPQHF
TRBV5-1,-,-,TRBJ2-5,TGCGCCAGCAGCTTGTCTTTACGGGCTGAGCAAGAGACCCAGTACTTC,CASSLSLRAEQETQYF
TRBV5-6,-,-,TRBJ1-2,TGTGCCAGCAGCTCCCTGAGAGGGTTGGACTATGGCTACACCTTC,CASSSLRGLDYGYTF
TRBV7-3,-,TRBD1,TRBJ1-5,TGTGCCAGCAGCCCGGGACAGGAGAGGGTTCAGCCCCAGCATTTT,CASSPGQERVQPQHF
TRBV30,-,TRBD1,TRBJ2-5,TGTGCCTGGAGCGCGGCCGGGACAGGAAAAGAGACCCAGTACTTC,CAWSAAGTGKETQYF
TRBV7-9,-,-,TRBJ1-1,TGTGCCAGCAGCTTAGACGGGACTCTAACTTTCTTT,CASSLDGTLTFF
TRBV19,-,-,TRBJ1-2,TGTGCCAGTAGGCGGACAGTCCTGAGTGGCTACACCTTC,CASRRTVLSGYTF
TRBV6-5,once,-,TRBJ2-7,TGTGCCAGCGAAAGACTTAGTCCCTACGAGCAGTACTTC,CASERLSPYEQYF
TRBV7-8,-,-,TRBJ2-7,TGTGCCAGCAGCTTCGAACTAGGAGAGCAGTACTTC,CASSFELGEQYF
TRBV4-3,-,-,TRBJ1-5,TGCGCCAGCAGCCAAGATGGGGAGTATAATCAGCCCCAGCATTTT,CASSQDGEYNQPQHF
TRBV4-1,few,-,TRBJ1-3,TGCGCCAGCAGCCAGGGGTACGGAAACACCATATATTTT,CASSQGYGNTIYF
TRBV4-2,-,-,TRBJ1-5,TGTGCCAGCAGCCAAGACCAGGTGGTCAATCAGCCCCAGCATTTT,CASSQDQVVNQPQHF
TRBV7-8,-,-,TRBJ1-2,TGTGCCAGCAGCTTCACCCAGGGGCGGGCTAACTATGGCTACACCTTC,CASSFTQGRANYGYTF
TRBV9,-,-,TRBJ2-1,TGTGCCAGCAGCGTAGACTGGACGGCGAACAATGAGCAGTTCTTC,CASSVDWTANNEQFF
TRBV6-6,-,TRBD2,TRBJ2-1,TGTGCCAGCAGTCCCCCCCGAGCGGGGGGCTACAATGAGCAGTTCTTC,CASSPPRAGGYNEQFF
TRBV19,-,-,TRBJ1-2,TGTGCCAGTACCCACGACATAGCTAACTATGGCTACACCTTC,CASTHDIANYGYTF
TRBV4-1,-,-,TRBJ1-2,TGCGCCAGCAGCCTCACCTCCCCCGTCACACTAAACTATGGCTACACCTTC,CASSLTSPVTLNYGYTF
TRBV9,-,-,TRBJ1-2,TGTGCCAGCAGCGATCGAACCGGGGGTGGCTACACCTTC,CASSDRTGGGYTF
TRBV4-3,-,-,TRBJ2-1,TGCGCCAGCAGCCAAGATCGGTGGGGTTACAATGAGCAGTTCTTC,CASSQDRWGYNEQFF
TRBV9,-,TRBD2,TRBJ2-7,TGTGCCAGCAGCGTAGGGGGCGGGAGTGGCGAGCAGTACTTC,CASSVGGGSGEQYF
TRBV9,-,-,TRBJ1-1,TGTGCCAGCAGCGTAGCGTTGAACACTGAAGCTTTCTTT,CASSVALNTEAFF
TRBV5-1,-,-,TRBJ2-3,TGCGCCAGCAGCCCTACCATTATAGATACGCAGTATTTT,CASSPTIIDTQYF